The source of this TCR beta chain is a study of vaccination and CD4 T cells after COVID-19. As for this clonotype: No antigen is known for it.

An Oncomine TCR Beta short-read assay was used to sequence the DNA from cultured CD4+ T cells. TCRdb analysed the PCR reads with MiXCR anew, one entry per CDR3 protein. This table has 2,500 to 3,500 distinct CDR3 sequences, more than 60% appearing once. Treatment here: approximately nine-day PBMC culture with coronavirus spike peptide pools or control peptides (ViraFEST assay). Germline-derived CDR1 and CDR2 are SGHRS and YFSETQ. Trimming took off 4 bases at V and 3 bases at J, with 11 bases between the two ends. The CDR3 is 14 amino acids. This receptor was obtained from a human donor who had recovered from COVID-19. The sequencing input was CD4+ T cells from blood, cultured in vitro. The chain couples TRBV5-1 to TRBJ1-5; a weak D match, TRBD1 (5 bases). The CDR3 sequence is CASSPGTDNQPQHF. CDR3 nucleotide sequence: TGCGCCAGCAGCCCCGGGACGGACAATCAGCCCCAGCATTTT.